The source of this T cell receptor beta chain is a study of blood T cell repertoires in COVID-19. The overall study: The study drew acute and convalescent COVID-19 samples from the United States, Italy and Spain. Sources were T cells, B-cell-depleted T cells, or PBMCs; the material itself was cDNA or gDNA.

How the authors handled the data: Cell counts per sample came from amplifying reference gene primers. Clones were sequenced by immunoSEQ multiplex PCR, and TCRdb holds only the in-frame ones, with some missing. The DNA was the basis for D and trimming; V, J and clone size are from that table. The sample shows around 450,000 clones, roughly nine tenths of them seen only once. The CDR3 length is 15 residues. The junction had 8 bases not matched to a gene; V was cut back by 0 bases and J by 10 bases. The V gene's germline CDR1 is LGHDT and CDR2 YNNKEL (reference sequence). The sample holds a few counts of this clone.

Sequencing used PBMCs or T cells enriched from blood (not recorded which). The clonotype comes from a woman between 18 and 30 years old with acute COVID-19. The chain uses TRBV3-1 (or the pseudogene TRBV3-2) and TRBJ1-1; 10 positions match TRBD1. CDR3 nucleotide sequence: TGTGCCAGCAGCCAAGAGACAGGGGGCGGGGTAGTAGCTTTCTTT. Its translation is CASSQETGGGVVAFF.